A selection of T cell receptor beta chains follows, all from one sample in a study of blood T cell repertoires in COVID-19. Here immunoSEQ multiplex PCR was the method, and the copy in TCRdb shows in-frame clones only, minus some. The sample lists about 210,000 clones, 70% to 90% seen once, with around 7.3% in the top ten. The sample was peripheral blood. The receptors derive from a woman between 45 and 60 years old with active or convalescent COVID-19. Both conserved end residues are part of each CDR3. Each record gives: J gene, clone size, V gene, D gene, CDR3 DNA, CDR3 protein. D genes are given only for firm matches. Not all rows give a size; the values are once, few, many and, for expanded clones, a class.

>TRBJ1-6|few|TRBV7-3|-
TGTGCCAGCAGCCCCGGGAACCCTAATTCACCCCTCCACTTT
CASSPGNPNSPLHF
>TRBJ1-2|-|TRBV3-1/TRBV3-2|TRBD1
TGTGCCAGCAGCAGGCGGGGGACAGGGGACAACTATGGCTACACCTTC
CASSRRGTGDNYGYTF
>TRBJ1-1|-|TRBV12-5|-
TGTGCTAGTGGTCTCGATCGCGGTGAAGCTTTCTTT
CASGLDRGEAFF
>TRBJ2-7|-|TRBV5-6|-
TGTGCCAGCAGCTTGGCGGGGAGTTCCTACGAGCAGTACTTC
CASSLAGSSYEQYF
>TRBJ1-2|once|TRBV3-1/TRBV3-2|TRBD1
TGTGCCAGCAGCCCCTTCGGGGGACAGGGACATGGCTACACCTTC
CASSPFGGQGHGYTF
>TRBJ2-5|-|TRBV19|TRBD1
TGTGCCAGTAGTTCATCGACGAAACCGGGACAGGGGGGAGGAGAGACCCAGTACTTC
CASSSSTKPGQGGGETQYF
>TRBJ1-1|-|TRBV7-3|-
TGTGCCAGCAGCTTAACAGAGTCTAGCACTGAAGCTTTCTTT
CASSLTESSTEAFF
>TRBJ2-2|once|TRBV7-6|TRBD1
TGTGCCAGCAGCCCGGGACAGGGTTGGTACACCGGGGAGCTGTTTTTT
CASSPGQGWYTGELFF
>TRBJ2-1|-|TRBV6-4|-
TGTGCCAGCAGTGACTCCAGGAATGAGCAGTTCTTC
CASSDSRNEQFF
>TRBJ1-4|-|TRBV6-5|-
TGTGCCAGCAGTAACGGGACACCTGAAAAACTGTTTTTT
CASSNGTPEKLFF
>TRBJ1-2|-|TRBV19|-
TGTGCCAGTAGTATAGGACAGGCCCTAGGTGGCTACACCTTC
CASSIGQALGGYTF